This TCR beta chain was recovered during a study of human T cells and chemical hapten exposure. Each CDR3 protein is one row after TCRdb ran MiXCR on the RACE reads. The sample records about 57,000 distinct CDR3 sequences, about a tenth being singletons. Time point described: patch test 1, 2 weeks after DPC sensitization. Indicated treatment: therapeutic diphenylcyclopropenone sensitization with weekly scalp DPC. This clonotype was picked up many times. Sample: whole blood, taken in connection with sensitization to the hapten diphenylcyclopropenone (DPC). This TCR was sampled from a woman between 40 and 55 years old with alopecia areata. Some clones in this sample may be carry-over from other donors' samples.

DNA of the CDR3: TGTGCCTGGAGTCGGGGTTGGGATACGCAGTATTTT. This gives the protein CAWSRGWDTQYF. V and J are TRBV30 and TRBJ2-3, with a weak D call TRBD2 (5 bases). Germline CDR1 and CDR2: GTSNPN and SVGIG (reference sequence). The CDR3 has 12 amino acids. V dropped 2 bases and J dropped 6 bases, with 9 bases sitting between them.